A single sample is the source of the 4 T cell receptor beta chains below, sequenced in a study of blood T cells in healthy people across ages. A second PCR, run for about 7 to 11 cycles, used a sample-barcoded 5' primer plus a J-beta primer mix. TCRdb re-called the 5' RACE reads through MiXCR, storing one row per CDR3 protein. The sample lists about 1.4 million distinct CDR3 sequences, roughly 64% occurring once. The sample taken for sequencing was blood. These receptors were obtained from a man between 18 and 35 years old in good health.

This clonotype was seen a single time. The chain joins TRBV4-1 to TRBJ2-5; 9 nucleotides line up with TRBD1. CDR1 is MGHRA and CDR2 is YSYEKL in the germline V gene. CDR3 length: 15 amino acids. The V gene end was trimmed by 4 bases and the J gene end by 2 bases; junction bases not matched to a gene: 5. CDR3 in amino acids: CASSRVGQGQETQYF. DNA for the CDR3: TGCGCCAGCAGCCGGGTGGGACAGGGACAAGAGACCCAGTACTTC.

The rearrangement joins TRBV27 to TRBJ2-1, with D possibly matching TRBD1 (6 bases). The J call is doubtful: the DNA matches TRBJ2-7 better. There are 16 residues in the CDR3. The germline V gene encodes CDR1 MNHEY and CDR2 SMNVEV (reference sequence). The CDR3 DNA follows: TGTGCCAGCAGTAACTCACAGGGCCAGGCCTACAATGAGCAGTACTTC. As protein: CASSNSQGQAYNEQYF.

The chain recombines TRBV4-2 with TRBJ1-2; 7 nucleotides match TRBD1. The J call could be wrong; TRBJ2-4 is a better fit for the DNA end. The CDR3 runs 14 residues. Germline V lookup: CDR1 LGHNA, CDR2 YNFKEQ. The CDR3 region is CASSPQGNVDIQYF. In nucleotides, the CDR3 is TGTGCCAGCAGCCCACAGGGGAACGTGGACATTCAGTACTTC.

The chain employs TRBV11-3 and TRBJ2-5; 8 bases agree with TRBD1. Trimming took 5 bases from V and 11 from J; bases not matched to a gene: 16. Germline-derived CDR1 and CDR2 are SGHNT and YENEEA. The CDR3 length is 15 residues. The CDR3 loop reads CASSRGQVVHNEQYF. In DNA, the CDR3 is TGTGCCAGCAGCCGGGGACAGGTGGTCCACAATGAGCAGTACTTC.